These 30 T cell receptor beta chains were all obtained from the same sample, sequenced in a study of blood T cell repertoires in COVID-19. Libraries were prepared by immunoSEQ multiplex PCR; TCRdb keeps only in-frame clonotypes and omits some of them. The data show roughly 75,000 clones, with less than 90% seen just once and roughly 15% held by the top ten. Sample: peripheral blood. The receptors shown here come from a man aged 80 or over in a cohort sampled during active COVID-19.

This chain uses TRBV2 with TRBJ1-2; TRBD1 might be the D (5 bases). The CDR3 totals 14 residues. With 4 bases removed from V and 6 bases from J, the gap between germline ends came to 15 bases. Germline lookup yields CDR1 SNHLY and CDR2 FYNNEI. The CDR3 nucleotides read TGTGCCAGCAGTGGCTTAACAGGATACGATGGCTACACCTTC. It is translated as CASSGLTGYDGYTF.

This clone was counted once. The CDR3 protein is CASSPSQGKPQHF. As DNA, the CDR3 is TGTGCCAGCAGTCCTTCTCAGGGAAAGCCCCAGCATTTT. V usage is TRBV12-3 or TRBV12-4 and J usage is TRBJ1-5; TRBD1 is a possible D gene (5 bases). The CDR3 totals 13 residues. V was trimmed by 5 bases and J by 8 bases, leaving 13 bases between them.

This chain connects TRBV5-6 to TRBJ1-1; 11 bases are a match to TRBD1. J was trimmed by 11 bases and V by 4 bases; bases with no gene match: 10. This CDR3 comprises 14 residues. Germline V gene lookup returns CDR1 SGHDT and CDR2 YYEEEE. The CDR3 reads CASSNRGQGARAFF. CDR3 nucleotide sequence: TGTGCCAGCAGCAACCGTGGACAGGGGGCTAGGGCTTTCTTT.

V is TRBV7-2 and J is TRBJ1-6, with D unclear. The CDR3 length is 13 residues. Trimming removed 1 base at V and 7 bases at J, with 5 bases between. Germline CDR1 is SGHTA and CDR2 is FQGNSA. The CDR3 region has the DNA TGTGCCAGCAGCTTAGATGGCAATTCACCCCTCCACTTT. Its protein is CASSLDGNSPLHF.

DNA for the CDR3: TGTGCCAGCAGCACGTGGACAGGCGGAAACACCGGGGAGCTGTTTTTT. The encoded protein is CASSTWTGGNTGELFF. The V call is TRBV4-2, the J call TRBJ2-2; 7 bases align to TRBD1. Germline trimming cut 5 bases from V and 2 bases from J; bases unmatched to any gene: 8. The CDR3 runs to 16 residues. Germline-derived CDR1 and CDR2 are LGHNA and YNFKEQ.

This clone was observed a single time. This chain uses TRBV10-3 with TRBJ1-1; TRBD1 might be the D (6 bases). CDR1 is ENHRY and CDR2 is SYGVKD in the germline V gene. The CDR3 contains 15 residues. V was pared by 6 bases and J by 3 bases, with 17 bases between. This CDR3 reads CAISERGAWDTEAFF. CDR3 DNA: TGTGCCATCAGCGAGCGGGGGGCCTGGGACACTGAAGCTTTCTTT.

In this sample, this clone turned up once. The same CDR3 also results from other DNA sequences found in this sample. J is TRBJ2-1 and V is TRBV5-1, with TRBD1 matching over 7 bases. Unmatched junction bases numbered 2, after V lost 0 bases and J lost 2 bases. CDR1 and CDR2 from the germline V gene are SGHRS and YFSETQ. This CDR3 is built from 15 residues. The CDR3 DNA reads TGCGCCAGCAGCTTGGAAGGGGGCCCCTACAATGAGCAGTTCTTC. It translates to CASSLEGGPYNEQFF.

As regards this clone: Other nucleotide sequences in the sample specify the same CDR3. The chain recombines TRBV7-8 with TRBJ1-1; D not certain. Germline CDR1 and CDR2: SGHVS and FQNEAQ. Trimming left V 5 bases short and J 1 base short, with 11 bases between. This CDR3 spans 14 amino acids. In DNA, the CDR3 is TGTGCCAGCAGCCTCGCCGGCGGGAACACTGAAGCTTTCTTT. It yields the protein CASSLAGGNTEAFF.

V is TRBV7-9 and J is TRBJ1-3, with D possibly TRBD1 on 6 matching bases. From germline, CDR1 is SEHNR and CDR2 FQNEAQ (reference sequence). Trimming took off 4 bases at V and 4 bases at J, with 17 bases between the two ends. There are 16 residues in the CDR3. CDR3 sequence reads: CASSSLQGAPGNTIYF. CDR3 DNA: TGTGCCAGCAGCTCATTACAGGGAGCTCCCGGAAACACCATATATTTT. The full variable domain, completed using reference TRBV7-9 and TRBJ1-3, is DTGVSQNPRHKITKRGQNVTFRCDPISEHNRLYWYRQTLGQGPEFLTYFQNEAQLEKSRLLSDRFSAERPKGSFSTLEIQRTEQGDSAMYLCASSSLQGAPGNTIYFGEGSWLTVV.

The J gene is TRBJ1-5, the V gene TRBV6-5; the D gene is possibly TRBD1 (5 bases). Germline CDR1 MNHEY, CDR2 SVGAGI. The CDR3 runs 14 residues. V was shortened by 6 bases and J by 3 bases, with 12 bases between the two germline ends. Here the CDR3 reads CASSPARVNQPQHF. The DNA for the CDR3 is TGTGCCAGCAGCCCCGCCAGGGTCAATCAGCCCCAGCATTTT.

The chain couples TRBV6-2 or TRBV6-3 to TRBJ2-5; 9 bases are a match to TRBD2. The ends lost 0 bases at V and 2 bases at J; junction bases unmatched: 4. This CDR3 region has 16 residues. The germline V gene has CDR1 MNHEY and CDR2 SVGEGT. DNA for the CDR3: TGTGCCAGCAGTTACTCTAGCGGGGGCCATCAAGAGACCCAGTACTTC. This encodes CASSYSSGGHQETQYF.

The rearrangement joins TRBV24-1 to TRBJ1-4; D is unclear. Trimming pared 0 bases from V and 8 bases from J, leaving 9 bases between. The CDR3 is 14 residues long. The germline CDR1 and CDR2 sequences are KGHDR and SFDVKD. This chain's CDR3 is CATSDLTEGEKLFF. The CDR3 DNA reads as TGTGCCACCAGTGATTTGACAGAAGGCGAAAAACTGTTTTTT.

V usage is TRBV5-1 and J usage is TRBJ2-7, with TRBD1 as a possible D gene (6 bases). CDR3 length equals 15 residues. CDR1 is SGHRS, CDR2 YFSETQ, per germline. Trimming removed 4 bases at V and 4 bases at J, with 18 bases between. The CDR3 bases are TGCGCCAGCAGCCGACGGGACACCTATTTGTACGAGCAGTACTTC. It codes for CASSRRDTYLYEQYF.

This sequence joins TRBV5-1 and TRBJ1-1; 8 bases line up with TRBD1. The CDR3 runs 14 residues. Germline-derived CDR1 and CDR2 are SGHRS and YFSETQ. The J segment lost 2 bases and the V segment lost 5 bases, leaving 5 bases of the junction unmatched. The DNA of the CDR3 is TGCGCCAGCAGACGGACAGGGAGTAACACTGAAGCTTTCTTT. Translated, it gives CASRRTGSNTEAFF.

V is TRBV19 and J is TRBJ1-1; 10 positions match TRBD1. The CDR3 spans 16 residues. The germline gives CDR1 LNHDA, CDR2 SQIVND (reference sequence). V shed 2 bases, J shed 7 bases, and the junction held 10 bases outside the gene matches. CDR3: CASSIPRTGGSFEAFF. In DNA form, the CDR3 reads TGTGCCAGTAGTATACCAAGGACAGGGGGAAGTTTTGAAGCTTTCTTT.

The chain recombines TRBV11-2 with TRBJ1-1, with D unclear. Per germline, CDR1 SGHAT and CDR2 FQNNGV. Trimming cost V 5 bases and J 3 bases, with 10 bases left between them. The CDR3 loop spans 13 amino acids. CDR3 amino acids: CASSIRWDTEAFF. Here the CDR3 DNA reads TGTGCCAGCAGCATCAGGTGGGACACTGAAGCTTTCTTT.

The chain couples TRBV12-5 to TRBJ1-1, with D perhaps TRBD1 (6 bases). Trimming shortened V by 6 bases and J by 3 bases, and 20 bases separated the two germline ends. The V gene's germline CDR1 is LGHNT and CDR2 FRNRAP. The CDR3 covers 16 residues. The DNA for the CDR3 is TGTGCTAGTGGCTTAACCTCGGGACACTACCACACTGAAGCTTTCTTT. It codes for CASGLTSGHYHTEAFF. The full variable domain, its missing parts supplied by reference TRBV12-5 and TRBJ1-1, is DARVTQTPRHKVTEMGQEVTMRCQPILGHNTVFWYRQTMMQGLELLAYFRNRAPLDDSGMPKDRFSAEMPDATLATLKIQPSEPRDSAVYFCASGLTSGHYHTEAFFGQGTRLTVV.

The rearrangement uses TRBV11-2 and TRBJ2-1, with 15 bases fitting TRBD2. V lost 5 bases and J lost 10; bases outside the gene matches: 3. This CDR3 contains 14 residues. Per germline, CDR1 SGHAT and CDR2 FQNNGV. The DNA for the CDR3 is TGTGCCAGCAGCGTGGGACTAGCGGGGGGAGAGCAGTTCTTC. Protein product: CASSVGLAGGEQFF.

The genes are TRBV19 and TRBJ1-1; D is undetermined. Germline CDR1 reads LNHDA; CDR2 reads SQIVND (reference sequence). The length of the CDR3 is 14 residues. The V end was cut by 6 bases, the J end by 10 bases, with 21 bases between. The CDR3 bases are TGTGCCAGTAGCCCCAGTGGTGAGGCCTTGGGAGCTTTCTTT. This gives the protein CASSPSGEALGAFF.

V is TRBV3-1 (or the pseudogene TRBV3-2) and J is TRBJ2-1, with 10 bases identical to TRBD2. With V trimmed by 2 bases and J by 7 bases, 2 bases remained unmatched. This CDR3 region has 14 residues. Germline V gene lookup returns CDR1 LGHDT and CDR2 YNNKEL (reference sequence). Here the CDR3 reads CASSQSGGANEQFF. In nucleotides, the CDR3 is TGTGCCAGCAGCCAAAGCGGGGGGGCGAATGAGCAGTTCTTC.

This clone was seen only once. The chain combines TRBV19 with TRBJ2-5; tentatively, D is TRBD2 (5 bases). CDR3 length: 14 residues. Trimming removed 3 bases at V and 5 bases at J, with 13 bases between. Germline CDR1 and CDR2: LNHDA and SQIVND (reference sequence). The CDR3 reads CASSIREGPETQYF. CDR3 nucleotides: TGTGCCAGTAGTATCCGGGAAGGGCCTGAGACCCAGTACTTC.

This chain's CDR3 is CASRRQGNTEAFF. The CDR3 DNA reads as TGTGCCAGCAGACGACAGGGGAACACTGAAGCTTTCTTT. The chain employs TRBV12-3 or TRBV12-4 and TRBJ1-1; 7 positions match TRBD1. The J segment lost 1 base and the V segment lost 6 bases, leaving 2 bases of the junction unmatched. This CDR3 has 13 residues.

The V gene is TRBV5-4, the J gene TRBJ1-2; D gene unclear. The V gene lost 5 bases and the J gene lost 1 base, with 6 bases spanning the gap. This CDR3 has 12 residues. Germline V lookup: CDR1 SGHNT, CDR2 YYREEE (reference sequence). CDR3 coding DNA: TGTGCCAGCAGTCAGGATAACTATGGCTACACCTTC. Its protein product is CASSQDNYGYTF.

This clone was detected once. The rearrangement uses TRBV19 and TRBJ2-7; 9 bases align to TRBD1. V was pared by 5 bases and J by 5 bases, with 7 bases of the junction left unmatched. Per the germline V gene, CDR1 is LNHDA and CDR2 is SQIVND (reference sequence). CDR3 length equals 14 residues. The CDR3 bases are TGTGCCAGTAGTGGTCAGACAGGGGGTGACGAGCAGTACTTC. Protein sequence: CASSGQTGGDEQYF.

V usage is TRBV3-1 (or the pseudogene TRBV3-2) and J usage is TRBJ2-3, with D perhaps matching TRBD2 (7 bases). V was cut by 7 bases and J by 4 bases, with 18 bases left in between. The germline V gene has CDR1 LGHDT and CDR2 YNNKEL (reference sequence). The CDR3 contains 15 residues. CDR3 protein: CASKEGGPAPDTQYF. CDR3 sequence (DNA): TGTGCCAGCAAGGAGGGGGGGCCAGCACCAGATACGCAGTATTTT.

The gene calls are TRBV28 and TRBJ1-2; D perhaps matches TRBD1 (6 bases). The germline V and J ends were trimmed by 3 bases and 4 bases, with 18 bases remaining between them. This CDR3 is 16 amino acids long. CDR1 is MDHEN, CDR2 SYDVKM, per germline. CDR3 protein: CASSFGGAGSGYGYTF. DNA of the CDR3: TGTGCCAGCAGTTTTGGGGGGGCAGGGTCGGGCTATGGCTACACCTTC.

The chain is built from TRBV3-1 (or the pseudogene TRBV3-2) and TRBJ1-2, with D uncertain. This CDR3 spans 13 amino acids. Germline V gene lookup returns CDR1 LGHDT and CDR2 YNNKEL (reference sequence). Trimming removed 1 base at V and 6 bases at J, with 9 bases between. Here the CDR3 DNA reads TGTGCCAGCAGCCAAGCAGGTATGGATGGCTACACCTTC. Residues: CASSQAGMDGYTF.

This clone was detected a few times. This chain links TRBV28 with TRBJ2-7, with D possibly matching TRBD2 (6 bases). The germline V and J ends were trimmed by 8 bases and 2 bases, with 13 bases remaining between them. The CDR3 totals 13 residues. Germline CDR1 MDHEN, CDR2 SYDVKM. CDR3 sequence reads: CASGRTMTYEQYV. The CDR3 DNA is TGTGCCAGCGGGAGGACTATGACCTACGAGCAGTACGTC.

This chain uses TRBV21-1 with TRBJ2-3; TRBD1 was called by the table and not checked on the DNA. TRBV21-1 is a recognized pseudogene. The CDR3 sequence is 17 residues long. This chain's CDR3 is CASSKGGTGGQLYTQYF. CDR3 coding DNA: TGTGCCAGCAGCAAAGGGGGAACAGGGGGACAGCTGTATACGCAGTATTTT.

CDR3 sequence: CASSKVRRTPGQRYEQYV. Here the CDR3 DNA reads TGTGCCAGCAGCAAAGTCCGGAGGACGCCGGGACAGCGCTACGAGCAGTACGTC. The rearrangement joins TRBV21-1 to TRBJ2-7; TRBD1 is the table's D call, not checked against the DNA. TRBV21-1 is tagged as a pseudogene. This CDR3 has 18 amino acids.